What follows describes a single T cell receptor beta chain. Its antigen is unidentified. Trimming removed 6 bases from V and 6 bases from J; junction bases left unmatched: 19. CDR1 is MDHEN, CDR2 SYDVKM, per germline. This CDR3 contains 17 residues. This sample is drawn from a study of T cell responses to AZD1222 COVID-19 vaccine. Overall study results and limits: Among those given AZD1222, only five to seven were seropositive at baseline.

Clones were sequenced by immunoSEQ multiplex PCR, and TCRdb holds only the in-frame ones, with some missing. The profile shows roughly 76,000 clones, approximately 90% of them singletons. The sequencing used peripheral blood, collected on day 0 of AZD1222 vaccination. The chain couples TRBV28 to TRBJ2-7; 8 bases align to TRBD1. The origin of this receptor is an adult in good health. The CDR3 nucleotides are TGTGCCAGCAGAACCTGGGGTGAGCGACAGGGGTTGGGCGAGCAGTACTTC. It specifies CASRTWGERQGLGEQYF.